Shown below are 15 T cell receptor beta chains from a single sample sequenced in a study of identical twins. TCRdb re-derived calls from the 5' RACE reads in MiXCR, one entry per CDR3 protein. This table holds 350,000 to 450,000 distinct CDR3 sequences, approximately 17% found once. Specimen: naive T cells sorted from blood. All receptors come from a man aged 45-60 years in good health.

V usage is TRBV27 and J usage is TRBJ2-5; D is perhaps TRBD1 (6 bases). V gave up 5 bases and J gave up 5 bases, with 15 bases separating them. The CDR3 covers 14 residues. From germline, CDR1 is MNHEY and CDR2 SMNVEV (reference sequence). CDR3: CASSKTGWGETQYF. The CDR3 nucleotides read TGTGCCAGCAGTAAGACAGGCTGGGGGGAGACCCAGTACTTC.

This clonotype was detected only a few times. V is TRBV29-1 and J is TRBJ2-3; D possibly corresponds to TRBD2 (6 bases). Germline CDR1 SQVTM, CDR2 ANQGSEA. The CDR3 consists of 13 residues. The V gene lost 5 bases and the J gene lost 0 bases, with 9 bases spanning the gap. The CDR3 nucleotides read TGCAGCGTTCGCGGGGCTAGCACAGATACGCAGTATTTT. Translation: CSVRGASTDTQYF.

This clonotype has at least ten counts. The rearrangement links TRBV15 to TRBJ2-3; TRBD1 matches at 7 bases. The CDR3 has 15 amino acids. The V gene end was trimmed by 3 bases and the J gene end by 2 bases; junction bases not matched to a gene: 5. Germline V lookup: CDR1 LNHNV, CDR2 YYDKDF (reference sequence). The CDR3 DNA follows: TGTGCCACCAGCAGCCGGGGACAGTCCACAGATACGCAGTATTTT. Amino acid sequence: CATSSRGQSTDTQYF.

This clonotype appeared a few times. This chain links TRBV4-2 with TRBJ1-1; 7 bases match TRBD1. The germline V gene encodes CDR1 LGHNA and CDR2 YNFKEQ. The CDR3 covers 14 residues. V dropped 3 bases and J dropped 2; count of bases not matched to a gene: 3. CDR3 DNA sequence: TGTGCCAGCAGCCACGGGACAGTTAACACTGAAGCTTTCTTT. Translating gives CASSHGTVNTEAFF.

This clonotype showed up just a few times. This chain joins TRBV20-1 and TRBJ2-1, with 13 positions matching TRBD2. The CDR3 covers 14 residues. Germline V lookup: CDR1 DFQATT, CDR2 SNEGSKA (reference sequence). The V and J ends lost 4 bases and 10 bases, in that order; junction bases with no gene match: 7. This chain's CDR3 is CSANRGLAGREQFF. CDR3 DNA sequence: TGCAGTGCTAACCGGGGACTAGCGGGACGAGAGCAGTTCTTC.

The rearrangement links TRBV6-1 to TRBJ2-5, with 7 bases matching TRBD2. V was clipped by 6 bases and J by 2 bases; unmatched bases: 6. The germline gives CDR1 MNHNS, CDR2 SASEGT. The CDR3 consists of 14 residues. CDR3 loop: CASRQRGVQETQYF. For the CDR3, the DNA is TGTGCCAGCAGACAGCGGGGCGTACAAGAGACCCAGTACTTC.

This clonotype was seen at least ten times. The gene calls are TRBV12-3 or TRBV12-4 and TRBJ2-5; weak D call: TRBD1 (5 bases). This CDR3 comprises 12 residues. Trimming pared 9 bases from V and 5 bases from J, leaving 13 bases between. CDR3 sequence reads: CASRLGAETQYF. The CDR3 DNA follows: TGTGCCAGTAGGTTAGGGGCTGAGACCCAGTACTTC.

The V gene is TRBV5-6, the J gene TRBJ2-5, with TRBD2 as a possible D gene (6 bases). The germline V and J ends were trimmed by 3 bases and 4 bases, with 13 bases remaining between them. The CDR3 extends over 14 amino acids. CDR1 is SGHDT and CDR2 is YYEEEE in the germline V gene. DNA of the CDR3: TGTGCCAGCAGCTGGGACTGGTCCGGAGAGACCCAGTACTTC. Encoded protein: CASSWDWSGETQYF.

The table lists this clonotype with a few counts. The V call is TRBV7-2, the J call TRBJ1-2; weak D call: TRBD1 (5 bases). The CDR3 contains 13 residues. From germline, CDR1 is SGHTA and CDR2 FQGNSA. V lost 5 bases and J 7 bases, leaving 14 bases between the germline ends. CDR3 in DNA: TGTGCCAGCAGCCCAGGAGGGGTGGTTGGCTACACCTTC. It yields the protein CASSPGGVVGYTF.

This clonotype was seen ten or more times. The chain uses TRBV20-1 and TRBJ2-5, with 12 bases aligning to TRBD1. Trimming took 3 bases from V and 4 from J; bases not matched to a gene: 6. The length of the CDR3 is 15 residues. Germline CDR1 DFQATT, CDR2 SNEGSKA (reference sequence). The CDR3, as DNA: TGCAGTGCTAGCGGGACAGGGGGCCTCCGAGAGACCCAGTACTTC. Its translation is CSASGTGGLRETQYF.

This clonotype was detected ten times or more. CDR3 residues: CASSLGQYETQYF. CDR3 nucleotide sequence: TGTGCCAGCAGCTTAGGGCAGTACGAGACCCAGTACTTC. V and J are TRBV11-2 and TRBJ2-5; no clear D. V was cut by 1 base and J by 5 bases, with 8 bases left in between. Germline-derived CDR1 and CDR2 are SGHAT and FQNNGV. The length of the CDR3 is 13 residues.

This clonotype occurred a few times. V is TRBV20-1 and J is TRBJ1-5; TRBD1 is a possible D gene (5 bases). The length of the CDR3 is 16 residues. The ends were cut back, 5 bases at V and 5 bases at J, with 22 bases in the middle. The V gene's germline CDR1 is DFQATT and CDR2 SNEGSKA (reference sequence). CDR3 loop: CSAGPLIQDHHQPQHF. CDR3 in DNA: TGCAGTGCTGGACCCCTTATACAGGACCACCATCAGCCCCAGCATTTT.

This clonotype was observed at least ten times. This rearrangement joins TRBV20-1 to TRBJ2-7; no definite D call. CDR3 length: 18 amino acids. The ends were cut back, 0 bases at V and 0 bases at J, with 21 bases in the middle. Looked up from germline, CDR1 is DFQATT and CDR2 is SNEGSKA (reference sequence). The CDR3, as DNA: TGCAGTGCTAGAGATCTATTCGAAGGAAAGAGAAGCTCCTACGAGCAGTACTTC. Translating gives CSARDLFEGKRSSYEQYF.

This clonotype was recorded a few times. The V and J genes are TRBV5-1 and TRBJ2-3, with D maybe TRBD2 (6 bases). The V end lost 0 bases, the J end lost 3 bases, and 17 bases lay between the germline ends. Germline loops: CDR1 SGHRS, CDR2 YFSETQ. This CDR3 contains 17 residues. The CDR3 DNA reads TGCGCCAGCAGCTTGGGAGAGGGAGGAGGAATTACAGATACGCAGTATTTT. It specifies CASSLGEGGGITDTQYF.

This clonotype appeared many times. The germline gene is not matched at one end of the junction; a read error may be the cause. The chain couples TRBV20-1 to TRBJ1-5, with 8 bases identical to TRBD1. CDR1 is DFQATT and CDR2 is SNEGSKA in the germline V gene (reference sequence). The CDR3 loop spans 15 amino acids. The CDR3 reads CSAPRGQGVNRPQHF. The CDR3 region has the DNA TGCAGTGCCCCCCGTGGACAGGGCGTCAATCGGCCCCAGCATTTT.